This T cell receptor (beta chain) was captured by sequencing in a study of beta chain features in type 1 diabetes. General study results and limits: All four CD4+ subsets from Type 1 diabetes patients carried moderately but significantly shorter TCRB CDR3s. Any HLA-type effect on TCRB rearrangement remained unresolved here.

Sorted populations all had greater than 98% purity. The isolated RNA, all of it, was reverse transcribed, so expressed TCRB transcripts were what got sequenced. Sequencing of naive, central memory and regulatory T cell samples gave an average of roughly 3.4 million reads. Clones were read by immunoSEQ multiplex PCR, and TCRdb kept only the in-frame ones, dropping some. The sample consists of some 270,000 clones, about a tenth of them appearing once. The V and J ends lost 4 bases and 2 bases respectively, with 9 bases between them. CDR3 length: 13 residues. Germline assignment: CDR1 SGHNT and CDR2 YYREEE (reference sequence). A remark on this clone: Its antigen is still unknown.

Material: naive CD4+ T cells from blood. The sequence derives from a man between 25 and 39 years old with type 1 diabetes. V gene TRBV5-4 combines with J gene TRBJ2-5, with a weak D call TRBD1 (5 bases). The CDR3 sequence: CASSTRTQETQYF. In nucleotides, the CDR3 is TGTGCCAGCAGCACCCGGACACAAGAGACCCAGTACTTC.